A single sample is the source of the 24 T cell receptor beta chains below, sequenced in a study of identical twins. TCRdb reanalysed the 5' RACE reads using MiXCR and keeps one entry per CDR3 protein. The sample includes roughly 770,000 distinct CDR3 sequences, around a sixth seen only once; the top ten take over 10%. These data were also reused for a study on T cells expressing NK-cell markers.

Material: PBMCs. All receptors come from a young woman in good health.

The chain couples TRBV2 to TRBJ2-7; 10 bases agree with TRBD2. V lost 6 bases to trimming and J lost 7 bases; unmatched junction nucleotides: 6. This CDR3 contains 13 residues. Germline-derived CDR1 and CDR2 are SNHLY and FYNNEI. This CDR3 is CASRELAGSEQYF. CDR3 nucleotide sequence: TGTGCCAGCAGGGAACTAGCGGGAAGTGAGCAGTACTTC.

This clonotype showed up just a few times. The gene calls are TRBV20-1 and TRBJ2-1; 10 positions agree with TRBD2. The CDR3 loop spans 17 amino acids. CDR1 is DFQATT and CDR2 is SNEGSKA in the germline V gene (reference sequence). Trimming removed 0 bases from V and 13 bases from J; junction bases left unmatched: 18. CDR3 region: CSARDPPSTTSGIRQFF. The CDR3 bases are TGCAGTGCTAGAGATCCCCCTTCCACCACTAGCGGGATTCGTCAGTTCTTC.

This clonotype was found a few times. CDR3 region: CASKFRDREETQYF. The DNA for the CDR3 is TGTGCCAGCAAATTTCGGGACAGAGAAGAGACCCAGTACTTC. The chain carries TRBV14 and TRBJ2-5; TRBD1 agrees at 7 bases. This CDR3 has 14 residues. Germline CDR1 is SGHDN and CDR2 is FVKESK. The J segment lost 3 bases and the V segment lost 7 bases, leaving 8 bases of the junction unmatched.

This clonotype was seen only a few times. The CDR3 sequence is CSVDRRPSGRGRPGSNEQFF. As DNA, the CDR3 is TGCAGCGTTGACAGAAGGCCTAGCGGGAGAGGGAGACCGGGAAGCAATGAGCAGTTCTTC. The genes are TRBV29-1 and TRBJ2-1, with TRBD2 identical over 10 bases. Per germline, CDR1 SQVTM and CDR2 ANQGSEA. The CDR3 covers 20 residues. The V gene end was trimmed by 3 bases and the J gene end by 6 bases; junction bases not matched to a gene: 23.

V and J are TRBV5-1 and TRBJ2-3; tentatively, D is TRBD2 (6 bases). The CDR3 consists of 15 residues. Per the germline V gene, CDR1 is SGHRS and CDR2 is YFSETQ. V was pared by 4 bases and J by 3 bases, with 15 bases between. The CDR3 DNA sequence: TGCGCCAGCAGCGGGGTGGGACTGAGGACAGATACGCAGTATTTT. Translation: CASSGVGLRTDTQYF.

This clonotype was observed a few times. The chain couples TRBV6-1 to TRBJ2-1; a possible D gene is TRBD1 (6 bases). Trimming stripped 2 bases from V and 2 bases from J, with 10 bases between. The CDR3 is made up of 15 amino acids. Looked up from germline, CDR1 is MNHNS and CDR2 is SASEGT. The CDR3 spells CASSETGLPYNEQFF. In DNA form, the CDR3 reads TGTGCCAGCAGTGAAACAGGGCTCCCCTACAATGAGCAGTTCTTC.

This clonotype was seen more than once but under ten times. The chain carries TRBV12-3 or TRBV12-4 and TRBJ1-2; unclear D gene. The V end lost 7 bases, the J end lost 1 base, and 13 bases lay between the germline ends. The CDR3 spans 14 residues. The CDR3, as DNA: TGTGCCAGCACCTACAGCCTAAGTAACTATGGCTACACCTTC. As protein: CASTYSLSNYGYTF.

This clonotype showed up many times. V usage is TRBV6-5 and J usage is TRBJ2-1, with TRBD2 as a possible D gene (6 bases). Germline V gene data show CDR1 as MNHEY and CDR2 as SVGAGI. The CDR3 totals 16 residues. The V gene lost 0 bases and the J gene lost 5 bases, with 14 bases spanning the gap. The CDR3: CASSYSSGHPDNEQFF. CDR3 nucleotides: TGTGCCAGCAGTTACTCCAGCGGGCATCCTGACAATGAGCAGTTCTTC.

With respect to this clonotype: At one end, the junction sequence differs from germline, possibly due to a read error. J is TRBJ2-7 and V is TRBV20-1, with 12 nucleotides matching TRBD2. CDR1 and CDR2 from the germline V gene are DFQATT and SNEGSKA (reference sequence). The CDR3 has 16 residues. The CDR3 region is CSAKTGRAGLAGTLGF. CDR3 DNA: TGCAGTGCTAAAACCGGCCGGGCAGGACTAGCGGGAACCTTAGGGTTC.

CDR3 sequence (DNA): TGTGCCAGCAGCGTCACAGGGGGCGGATTCAATGAGCAGTTCTTC. This translates into CASSVTGGGFNEQFF. The chain combines TRBV9 with TRBJ2-1, with 9 bases matching TRBD1. Trimming removed 2 bases from V and 6 bases from J; junction bases left unmatched: 6. Germline values: CDR1 SGDLS, CDR2 YYNGEE. This CDR3 is built from 15 residues. Full variable domain (missing parts from reference TRBV9 and TRBJ2-1): DSGVTQTPKHLITATGQRVTLRCSPRSGDLSVYWYQQSLDQGLQFLIQYYNGEERAKGNILERFSAQQFPDLHSELNLSSLELGDSALYFCASSVTGGGFNEQFFGPGTRLTVL.

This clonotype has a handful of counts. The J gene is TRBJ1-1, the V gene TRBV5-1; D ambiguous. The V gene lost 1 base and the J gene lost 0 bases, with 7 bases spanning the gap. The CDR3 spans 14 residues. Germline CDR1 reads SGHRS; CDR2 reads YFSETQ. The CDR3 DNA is TGCGCCAGCAGCTTGCGACGAATGAACACTGAAGCTTTCTTT. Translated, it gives CASSLRRMNTEAFF.

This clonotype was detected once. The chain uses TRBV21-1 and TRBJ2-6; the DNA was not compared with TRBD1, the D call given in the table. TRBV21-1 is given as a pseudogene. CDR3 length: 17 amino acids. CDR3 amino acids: CASSKGQENSGANVLTF. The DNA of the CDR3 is TGTGCCAGCAGCAAGGGCCAGGAGAACTCTGGGGCCAACGTCCTGACTTTC.

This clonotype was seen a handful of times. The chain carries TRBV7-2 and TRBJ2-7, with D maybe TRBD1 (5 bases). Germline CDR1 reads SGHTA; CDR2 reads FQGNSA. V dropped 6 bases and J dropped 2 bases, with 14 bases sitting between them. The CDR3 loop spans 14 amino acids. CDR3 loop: CASSSYRNTYEQYF. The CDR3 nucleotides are TGTGCCAGCAGTTCCTACAGGAACACCTACGAGCAGTACTTC.

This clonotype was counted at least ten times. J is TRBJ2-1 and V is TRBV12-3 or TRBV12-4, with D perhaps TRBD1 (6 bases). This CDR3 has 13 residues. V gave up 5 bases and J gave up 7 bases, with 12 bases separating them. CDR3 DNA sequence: TGTGCCAGCAGTGCCGGGACAAGAAATGAGCAGTTCTTC. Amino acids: CASSAGTRNEQFF.

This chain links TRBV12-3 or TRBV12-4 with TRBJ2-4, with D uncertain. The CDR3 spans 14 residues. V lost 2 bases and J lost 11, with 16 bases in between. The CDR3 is CASSLLGNPFLQYF. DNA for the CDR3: TGTGCCAGCAGTTTATTAGGGAATCCCTTTCTTCAGTACTTC.

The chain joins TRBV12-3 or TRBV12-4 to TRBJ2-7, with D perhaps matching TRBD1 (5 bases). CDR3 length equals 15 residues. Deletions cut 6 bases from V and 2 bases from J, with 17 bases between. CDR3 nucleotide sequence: TGTGCCAGCAGCCTAAGAGTTCAGGGTCCCTACGAGCAGTACTTC. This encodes CASSLRVQGPYEQYF.

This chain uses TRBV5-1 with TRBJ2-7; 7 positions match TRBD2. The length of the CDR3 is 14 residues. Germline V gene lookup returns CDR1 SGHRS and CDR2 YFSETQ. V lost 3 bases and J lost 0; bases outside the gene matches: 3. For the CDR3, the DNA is TGCGCCAGCAGCTGGGGGGGACTCTCCTACGAGCAGTACTTC. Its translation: CASSWGGLSYEQYF.

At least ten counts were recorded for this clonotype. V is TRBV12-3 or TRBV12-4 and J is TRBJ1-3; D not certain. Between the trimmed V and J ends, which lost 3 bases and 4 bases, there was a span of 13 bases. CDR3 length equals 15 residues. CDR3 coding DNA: TGTGCCAGCAGTTTTGAGTTGGTGAGAGGAAACACCATATATTTT. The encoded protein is CASSFELVRGNTIYF.

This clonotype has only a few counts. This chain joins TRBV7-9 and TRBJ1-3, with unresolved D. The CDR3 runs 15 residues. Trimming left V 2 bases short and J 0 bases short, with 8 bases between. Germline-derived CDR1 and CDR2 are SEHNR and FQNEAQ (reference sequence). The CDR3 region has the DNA TGTGCCAGCAGCTTATCCCTTATCTCTGGAAACACCATATATTTT. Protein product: CASSLSLISGNTIYF.

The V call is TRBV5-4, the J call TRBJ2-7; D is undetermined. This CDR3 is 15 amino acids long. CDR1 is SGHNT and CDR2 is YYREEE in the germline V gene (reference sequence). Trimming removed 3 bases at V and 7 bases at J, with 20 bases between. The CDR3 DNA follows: TGTGCCAGCAGCTCAAACCGGGCCACCTCGGCGGAGCAGTACTTC. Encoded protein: CASSSNRATSAEQYF.

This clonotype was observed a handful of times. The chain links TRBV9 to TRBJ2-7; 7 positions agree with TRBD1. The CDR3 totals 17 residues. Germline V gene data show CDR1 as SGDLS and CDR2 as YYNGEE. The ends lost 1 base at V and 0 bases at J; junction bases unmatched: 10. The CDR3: CASSVRDSPFSSYEQYF. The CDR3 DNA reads TGTGCCAGCAGCGTAAGGGACAGTCCGTTTAGCTCCTACGAGCAGTACTTC.

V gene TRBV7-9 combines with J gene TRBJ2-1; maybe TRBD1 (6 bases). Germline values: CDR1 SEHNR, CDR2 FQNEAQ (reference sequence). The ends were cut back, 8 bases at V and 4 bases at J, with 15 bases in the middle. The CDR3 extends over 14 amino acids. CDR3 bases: TGTGCCAGCTACGGGGCAGGGGCGTACAATGAGCAGTTCTTC. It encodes CASYGAGAYNEQFF.

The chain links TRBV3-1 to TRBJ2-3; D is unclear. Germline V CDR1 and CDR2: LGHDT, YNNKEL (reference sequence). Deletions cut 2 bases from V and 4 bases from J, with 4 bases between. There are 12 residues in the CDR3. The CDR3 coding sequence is TGTGCCAGCAGCCAAACGTCAGATACGCAGTATTTT. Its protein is CASSQTSDTQYF.

The DNA of the CDR3 is TGTGCCAGCACCATGACTAGCGGCTACGAGCAGTACTTC. Translating gives CASTMTSGYEQYF. The chain links TRBV12-3 or TRBV12-4 to TRBJ2-7, with 9 bases fitting TRBD2. The CDR3 runs 13 residues. J gave up 3 bases and V 7 bases, and 4 bases lay outside the gene matches.